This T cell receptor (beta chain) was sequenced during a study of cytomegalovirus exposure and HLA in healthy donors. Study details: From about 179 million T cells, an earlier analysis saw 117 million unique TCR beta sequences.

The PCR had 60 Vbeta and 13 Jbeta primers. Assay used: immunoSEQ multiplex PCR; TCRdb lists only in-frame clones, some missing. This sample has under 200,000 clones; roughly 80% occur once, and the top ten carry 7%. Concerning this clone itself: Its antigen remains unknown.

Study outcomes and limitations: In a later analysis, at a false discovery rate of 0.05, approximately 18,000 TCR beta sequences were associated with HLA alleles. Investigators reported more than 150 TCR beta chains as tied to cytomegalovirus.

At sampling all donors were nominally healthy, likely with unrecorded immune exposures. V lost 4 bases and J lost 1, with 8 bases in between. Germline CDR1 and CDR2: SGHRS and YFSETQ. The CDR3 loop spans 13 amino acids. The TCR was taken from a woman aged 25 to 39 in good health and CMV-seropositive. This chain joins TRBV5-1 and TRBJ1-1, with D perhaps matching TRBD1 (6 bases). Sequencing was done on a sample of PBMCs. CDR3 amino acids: CASSRGQNTEAFF. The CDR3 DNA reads TGCGCCAGCAGCCGGGGACAGAACACTGAAGCTTTCTTT.